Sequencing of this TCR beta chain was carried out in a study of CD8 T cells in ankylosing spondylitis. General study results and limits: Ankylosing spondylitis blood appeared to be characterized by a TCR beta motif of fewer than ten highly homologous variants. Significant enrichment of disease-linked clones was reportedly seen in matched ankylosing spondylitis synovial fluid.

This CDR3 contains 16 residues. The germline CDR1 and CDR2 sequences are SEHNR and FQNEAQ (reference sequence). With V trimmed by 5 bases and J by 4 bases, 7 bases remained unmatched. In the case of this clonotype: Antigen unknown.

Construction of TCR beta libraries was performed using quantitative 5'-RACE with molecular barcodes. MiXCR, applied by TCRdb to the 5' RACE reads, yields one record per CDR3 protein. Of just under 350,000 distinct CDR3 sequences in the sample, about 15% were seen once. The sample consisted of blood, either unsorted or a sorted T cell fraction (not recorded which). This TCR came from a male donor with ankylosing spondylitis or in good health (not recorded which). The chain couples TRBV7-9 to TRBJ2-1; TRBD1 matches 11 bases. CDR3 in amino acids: CASSPNGQGAYNEQFF. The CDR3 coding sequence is TGTGCCAGCAGCCCTAACGGACAGGGGGCTTACAATGAGCAGTTCTTC.